The 26 T cell receptor beta chains below were found in one sample sequenced in a study of stem cell transplantation in POMP-related autoinflammatory disease. Sequencing was performed with immunoSEQ multiplex PCR; in TCRdb, only in-frame clones are kept and a portion is missing. The data hold over 30,000 clones, with about 90% observed a single time. Sample: CD4+ T cells from PBMCs, taken before stem cell transplantation. The source is a human donor with POMP-related autoinflammation and immune dysregulation (PRAID).

V is TRBV6-5 and J is TRBJ2-6; D call uncertain. The length of the CDR3 is 16 residues. Germline V gene lookup returns CDR1 MNHEY and CDR2 SVGAGI. The V gene lost 3 bases and the J gene lost 0 bases, with 9 bases spanning the gap. CDR3 bases: TGTGCCAGCAGTTATGACTGGAACTCTGGGGCCAACGTCCTGACTTTC. Its protein is CASSYDWNSGANVLTF.

This sequence joins TRBV4-1 and TRBJ2-7; unclear D gene. V gave up 1 base and J gave up 0 bases, with 13 bases separating them. Germline CDR1 reads MGHRA; CDR2 reads YSYEKL. The CDR3 has 16 amino acids. CDR3 bases: TGCGCCAGCAGCCAAGGTGCGCACGGTCCCTCCTACGAGCAGTACTTC. It is translated as CASSQGAHGPSYEQYF.

The V and J genes are TRBV7-3 and TRBJ2-3, with no clear D. V dropped 1 base and J dropped 6 bases, with 8 bases sitting between them. In germline, CDR1 is SGHTA, CDR2 FQGTGA. The CDR3 runs 13 residues. For the CDR3, the DNA is TGTGCCAGCAGCTTAAGCCCCGCGGATACGCAGTATTTT. It specifies CASSLSPADTQYF. Full variable domain (remainder filled in from reference TRBV7-3 and TRBJ2-3): GAGVSQTPSNKVTEKGKYVELRCDPISGHTALYWYRQSLGQGPEFLIYFQGTGAADDSGLPNDRFFAVRPEGSVSTLKIQRTERGDSAVYLCASSLSPADTQYFGPGTRLTVL.

This chain connects TRBV2 to TRBJ2-1; a possible D gene is TRBD1 (6 bases). Germline V CDR1 and CDR2: SNHLY, FYNNEI. The CDR3 runs to 13 residues. The V end was cut by 8 bases, the J end by 6 bases, with 14 bases between. The CDR3 sequence is CASAKGELNEQFF. The CDR3 DNA follows: TGTGCCAGCGCGAAGGGGGAGCTCAATGAGCAGTTCTTC.

This clone was found once. This chain uses TRBV1 with TRBJ2-1; the listed D gene, TRBD2, was not tested against the DNA. TRBV1 is a documented pseudogene. The CDR3 consists of 20 residues. CDR3 sequence: CTSSQKGTGGRYSSYNEQFF. The CDR3 DNA follows: TGCACCAGCAGCCAAAAGGGGACGGGAGGGCGTTATAGCTCCTACAATGAGCAGTTCTTC.

This sequence joins TRBV5-1 and TRBJ2-7; 13 bases agree with TRBD2. The CDR3 loop spans 16 amino acids. J was trimmed by 2 bases and V by 4 bases; bases with no gene match: 6. Germline loops: CDR1 SGHRS, CDR2 YFSETQ. The CDR3 loop reads CASSDPGLAGPYEQYF. CDR3 bases: TGCGCCAGCAGCGATCCGGGACTAGCGGGACCCTACGAGCAGTACTTC. The full variable domain, rest sourced from reference TRBV5-1 and TRBJ2-7, is KAGVTQTPRYLIKTRGQQVTLSCSPISGHRSVSWYQQTPGQGLQFLFEYFSETQRNKGNFPGRFSGRQFSNSRSEMNVSTLELGDSALYLCASSDPGLAGPYEQYFGPGTRLTVT.

The chain uses TRBV27 and TRBJ2-3; the D gene is possibly TRBD2 (6 bases). This CDR3 spans 17 amino acids. CDR1 and CDR2 from the germline V gene are MNHEY and SMNVEV (reference sequence). V was shortened by 3 bases and J by 2 bases, with 18 bases between the two germline ends. CDR3 in amino acids: CASSFDGTFPFTDTQYF. The CDR3 DNA sequence: TGTGCCAGCAGTTTCGATGGGACTTTCCCCTTCACAGATACGCAGTATTTT.

V and J are TRBV15 and TRBJ1-4, with 7 bases that match TRBD1. The V gene end was trimmed by 0 bases and the J gene end by 8 bases; junction bases not matched to a gene: 6. The CDR3 is 15 residues long. CDR1 is LNHNV and CDR2 is YYDKDF in the germline V gene (reference sequence). The CDR3 DNA follows: TGTGCCACCAGCAGAGACGGAACAGGGGAAGAAAAACTGTTTTTT. This gives the protein CATSRDGTGEEKLFF. The full variable domain, with the rest looked up from reference TRBV15 and TRBJ1-4, is DAMVIQNPRYQVTQFGKPVTLSCSQTLNHNVMYWYQQKSSQAPKLLFHYYDKDFNNEADTPDNFQSRRPNTSFCFLDIRSPGLGDTAMYLCATSRDGTGEEKLFFGSGTQLSVL.

The J gene is TRBJ2-3, the V gene TRBV19; possible D gene TRBD2, 5 bases. V lost 0 bases to trimming and J lost 4 bases, with 8 bases between them. Germline V gene sequence: CDR1 LNHDA, CDR2 SQIVND (reference sequence). The CDR3 has 14 amino acids. CDR3 protein: CASSIEAVPDTQYF. The DNA for the CDR3 is TGTGCCAGTAGTATAGAAGCGGTCCCAGATACGCAGTATTTT.

This chain uses TRBV7-9 with TRBJ1-2, with D possibly matching TRBD1 (6 bases). Germline assignment: CDR1 SEHNR and CDR2 FQNEAQ (reference sequence). V gave up 3 bases and J gave up 4 bases, with 9 bases separating them. This CDR3 spans 13 amino acids. The CDR3 coding sequence is TGTGCCAGCAGCTTGAAGGGGGTCTATGGCTACACCTTC. Amino acid sequence: CASSLKGVYGYTF. Full variable domain (rest looked up from reference TRBV7-9 and TRBJ1-2): DTGVSQNPRHKITKRGQNVTFRCDPISEHNRLYWYRQTLGQGPEFLTYFQNEAQLEKSRLLSDRFSAERPKGSFSTLEIQRTEQGDSAMYLCASSLKGVYGYTFGSGTRLTVV.

The chain links TRBV4-1 to TRBJ2-7, with TRBD1 identical over 9 bases. The CDR3 sequence is 14 residues long. Germline V lookup: CDR1 MGHRA, CDR2 YSYEKL. Trimming cost V 0 bases and J 4 bases; bases outside gene matches: 1. DNA of the CDR3: TGCGCCAGCAGCCAAGAGACAGGGGGATACGAGCAGTACTTC. This sequence encodes CASSQETGGYEQYF.

V and J are TRBV5-6 and TRBJ1-4, with D possibly TRBD1 on 5 matching bases. This CDR3 has 13 residues. Per germline, CDR1 SGHDT and CDR2 YYEEEE. Deletions cut 0 bases from V and 5 bases from J, with 5 bases between. The CDR3 protein is CASSLDRNEKLFF. The CDR3 bases are TGTGCCAGCAGCTTGGACAGGAATGAAAAACTGTTTTTT.

The chain is built from TRBV6-5 and TRBJ2-3; 7 nucleotides align to TRBD1. The CDR3 totals 15 residues. Germline assignment: CDR1 MNHEY and CDR2 SVGAGI. J was trimmed by 1 base and V by 6 bases; bases with no gene match: 7. The CDR3 DNA follows: TGTGCCAGCAGAGGCCGGACAGGCCGCACAGATACGCAGTATTTT. It translates to CASRGRTGRTDTQYF.

The rearrangement uses TRBV9 and TRBJ2-7; TRBD2 matches 11 bases. Germline CDR1 and CDR2: SGDLS and YYNGEE. J was trimmed by 3 bases and V by 3 bases; bases with no gene match: 2. The CDR3 is made up of 14 amino acids. Here the CDR3 DNA reads TGTGCCAGCAGCGCCGGACTAGCGGGCTACGAGCAGTACTTC. It encodes CASSAGLAGYEQYF.

The chain has TRBV30 and TRBJ2-7, with D perhaps matching TRBD1 (6 bases). Trimming removed 8 bases from V and 2 bases from J, with 16 bases in between. The CDR3 runs 13 residues. Per the germline V gene, CDR1 is GTSNPN and CDR2 is SVGIG (reference sequence). CDR3 nucleotides: TGTGCCAGGCCCTCGACAGGACCCTACGAGCAGTACTTC. Translation gives CARPSTGPYEQYF. The variable domain in full, with the rest retrieved from reference TRBV30 and TRBJ2-7, is SQTIHQWPATLVQPVGSPLSLECTVEGTSNPNLYWYRQAAGRGLQLLFYSVGIGQISSEVPQNLSASRPQDRQFILSSKKLLLSDSGFYLCARPSTGPYEQYFGPGTRLTVT.

This chain uses TRBV29-1 with TRBJ1-1; possibly TRBD1 for D (6 bases). This CDR3 spans 13 amino acids. Trimming cost V 6 bases and J 1 base, with 12 bases left between them. Germline-derived CDR1 and CDR2 are SQVTM and ANQGSEA. The CDR3 nucleotides read TGCAGCGTCCAAGGACAGACGAACACTGAAGCTTTCTTT. Encoded protein: CSVQGQTNTEAFF.

J is TRBJ1-4 and V is TRBV5-4; D uncertain. CDR1 and CDR2 (germline): SGHNT, YYREEE (reference sequence). The length of the CDR3 is 13 residues. The V end lost 0 bases, the J end lost 10 bases, and 10 bases lay between the germline ends. The CDR3 spells CASSLGVVGKLFF. For the CDR3, the DNA is TGTGCCAGCAGCTTGGGAGTGGTAGGAAAACTGTTTTTT.

This sequence joins TRBV5-6 and TRBJ2-7; 10 bases are shared with TRBD1. Germline CDR1 is SGHDT and CDR2 is YYEEEE. The CDR3 is made up of 16 amino acids. V lost 0 bases, J lost 5 bases, and 8 bases stayed unmatched. The CDR3 sequence: CASSLGGTGVEDEQYF. Here the CDR3 DNA reads TGTGCCAGCAGCTTGGGAGGGACAGGGGTTGAGGACGAGCAGTACTTC.

This rearrangement joins TRBV9 to TRBJ1-3; D unclear. V was clipped by 1 base and J by 4 bases, with 6 bases between them. The CDR3 is made up of 13 amino acids. Germline V gene sequence: CDR1 SGDLS, CDR2 YYNGEE. The CDR3 DNA sequence: TGTGCCAGCAGCGTATCAGCCGGAAACACCATATATTTT. Protein: CASSVSAGNTIYF. The whole variable domain, filled in from reference TRBV9 and TRBJ1-3, reads DSGVTQTPKHLITATGQRVTLRCSPRSGDLSVYWYQQSLDQGLQFLIQYYNGEERAKGNILERFSAQQFPDLHSELNLSSLELGDSALYFCASSVSAGNTIYFGEGSWLTVV.

J is TRBJ2-1 and V is TRBV6-1; D unclear. The V end was cut by 1 base, the J end by 10 bases, with 8 bases between. Looked up from germline, CDR1 is MNHNS and CDR2 is SASEGT. This CDR3 region has 12 residues. The CDR3 region is CASSEVWGEQFF. The DNA of the CDR3 is TGTGCCAGCAGTGAAGTATGGGGAGAGCAGTTCTTC.

The J gene is TRBJ2-1, the V gene TRBV5-1; the match to TRBD1 covers 10 bases. Germline V CDR1 and CDR2: SGHRS, YFSETQ. CDR3 length: 17 amino acids. The V segment lost 4 bases and the J segment 2 bases; nucleotides outside the gene matches: 9. In DNA, the CDR3 is TGCGCCAGCAGCCGCGACAGGGGGCATAGCACCTACAATGAGCAGTTCTTC. The encoded protein is CASSRDRGHSTYNEQFF.

The rearrangement links TRBV9 to TRBJ2-7, with 10 positions matching TRBD2. This CDR3 is built from 15 residues. J lost 3 bases, V lost 2 bases, and 5 bases had no gene match. Germline CDR1 and CDR2: SGDLS and YYNGEE. The CDR3 region is CASSVGSGGIYEQYF. CDR3 nucleotides: TGTGCCAGCAGCGTCGGTAGCGGGGGGATCTACGAGCAGTACTTC. The entire variable domain, with the rest obtained from reference TRBV9 and TRBJ2-7, is as follows: DSGVTQTPKHLITATGQRVTLRCSPRSGDLSVYWYQQSLDQGLQFLIQYYNGEERAKGNILERFSAQQFPDLHSELNLSSLELGDSALYFCASSVGSGGIYEQYFGPGTRLTVT.

V is TRBV2 and J is TRBJ2-7; 8 bases are shared with TRBD1. Germline V lookup: CDR1 SNHLY, CDR2 FYNNEI. With V trimmed by 7 bases and J by 4 bases, 9 bases remained unmatched. The CDR3 spans 14 residues. The CDR3 nucleotides are TGTGCCAGCACTCACCAGACAGGGGATTACGAGCAGTACTTC. The encoded protein is CASTHQTGDYEQYF.

This chain links TRBV4-1 with TRBJ1-1; 7 bases fit TRBD1. Germline CDR1 reads MGHRA; CDR2 reads YSYEKL. Germline trimming cut 1 base from V and 3 bases from J; bases unmatched to any gene: 8. There are 16 residues in the CDR3. The CDR3 loop is CASSQGTGPLDTEAFF. In DNA form, the CDR3 reads TGCGCCAGCAGCCAAGGGACAGGACCTTTGGACACTGAAGCTTTCTTT.

This sequence joins TRBV6-5 and TRBJ1-1, with D uncertain. Germline V gives CDR1 MNHEY, CDR2 SVGAGI. V dropped 8 bases and J dropped 1 base, with 14 bases sitting between them. The CDR3 covers 14 residues. The CDR3 DNA reads TGTGCCAGCTCTAGCACGGTGGCGAACACTGAAGCTTTCTTT. It encodes CASSSTVANTEAFF.

The chain joins TRBV6-5 to TRBJ2-3, with a tentative D call TRBD1 (6 bases). V lost 3 bases, J lost 0 bases, and 13 bases lay in between. CDR1 is MNHEY and CDR2 is SVGAGI in the germline V gene. The CDR3 extends over 16 amino acids. The CDR3 reads CASSYGGPLSTDTQYF. CDR3 DNA sequence: TGTGCCAGCAGTTATGGGGGCCCCCTCAGCACAGATACGCAGTATTTT.